Below, one T cell receptor (beta chain) is given with its context. The data were taken from a study of T cell changes during pregnancy in multiple sclerosis. The assay was immunoSEQ multiplex PCR, and TCRdb's table has in-frame clones only and misses some. Counted here are about 43,000 clones, approximately 90% occurring once; the ten biggest clones make up approximately 1.5%. The clonotype originates from a female donor with multiple sclerosis, enrolled in a pregnancy study. The sample comprised PBMCs (not recorded whether the cells were cultured).

This CDR3 is CASSLVGPGELFF. The DNA of the CDR3 is TGTGCCAGCAGCTTAGTTGGCCCGGGGGAGCTGTTTTTT. The chain recombines TRBV7-9 with TRBJ2-2; D is undetermined. CDR1 and CDR2 (germline): SEHNR, FQNEAQ (reference sequence). CDR3 length: 13 residues. Trimming took off 1 base at V and 8 bases at J, with 8 bases between the two ends.